The 20 T cell receptor beta chains given below trace back to one sample, sequenced in a study of T cell responses to AZD1222 COVID-19 vaccine. Profiled with immunoSEQ multiplex PCR; TCRdb holds only in-frame clones, not every one. The data contain over 100,000 clones, more than 85% of them singletons. The sequencing used peripheral blood, collected on day 0 of AZD1222 vaccination. These receptors all come from an adult in good health.

This rearrangement joins TRBV7-9 to TRBJ1-3, with TRBD1 identical over 8 bases. In germline, CDR1 is SEHNR, CDR2 FQNEAQ (reference sequence). The trim removed 5 bases at V and 4 bases at J, leaving 7 bases unmatched. This CDR3 has 15 amino acids. CDR3 protein: CASSPRGLEGNTIYF. The DNA of the CDR3 is TGTGCCAGCAGCCCCAGGGGGCTTGAAGGAAACACCATATATTTT.

V usage is TRBV9 and J usage is TRBJ2-3, with D uncertain. The CDR3 covers 12 residues. Germline assignment: CDR1 SGDLS and CDR2 YYNGEE. The germline V and J ends were trimmed by 0 bases and 5 bases, with 4 bases remaining between them. CDR3: CASSVVGDTQYF. Written as DNA, the CDR3 is TGTGCCAGCAGCGTAGTAGGAGATACGCAGTATTTT. The variable domain in full, completed from reference TRBV9 and TRBJ2-3, reads DSGVTQTPKHLITATGQRVTLRCSPRSGDLSVYWYQQSLDQGLQFLIQYYNGEERAKGNILERFSAQQFPDLHSELNLSSLELGDSALYFCASSVVGDTQYFGPGTRLTVL.

This rearrangement joins TRBV11-2 to TRBJ1-1, with 9 positions matching TRBD1. The V segment lost 5 bases and the J segment 0 bases; nucleotides outside the gene matches: 10. The germline gives CDR1 SGHAT, CDR2 FQNNGV. CDR3 length equals 17 residues. The CDR3: CASSKEGTGWVNTEAFF. Here the CDR3 DNA reads TGTGCCAGCAGCAAAGAAGGGACAGGGTGGGTGAACACTGAAGCTTTCTTT.

V is TRBV19 and J is TRBJ1-1, with a weak D call TRBD1 (5 bases). The germline CDR1 and CDR2 sequences are LNHDA and SQIVND (reference sequence). The CDR3 has 15 residues. The V gene lost 3 bases and the J gene lost 3 bases, with 14 bases spanning the gap. The CDR3 sequence: CASSIPTTVYTEAFF. In nucleotides, the CDR3 is TGTGCCAGTAGTATCCCAACGACAGTTTACACTGAAGCTTTCTTT.

DNA of the CDR3: TGTGCCAGCAGCCCGGGACAGGGGACCAATCAGCCCCAGCATTTT. This translates into CASSPGQGTNQPQHF. V is TRBV7-2 and J is TRBJ1-5; 10 positions match TRBD1. V lost 5 bases to trimming and J lost 3 bases; unmatched junction nucleotides: 4. The CDR3 consists of 15 residues. CDR1 SGHTA and CDR2 FQGNSA come from the germline V gene.

J is TRBJ1-2 and V is TRBV18, with D tentatively TRBD1 (5 bases). This CDR3 is 13 amino acids long. The ends were cut back, 3 bases at V and 5 bases at J, with 10 bases in the middle. Germline CDR1 KGHSH, CDR2 LQKENI. The CDR3: CASSPRGEYGYTF. The CDR3 DNA reads TGTGCCAGCTCACCGCGGGGGGAATATGGCTACACCTTC.

The rearrangement links TRBV5-4 to TRBJ1-2, with TRBD1 matching 7 bases. Germline V CDR1 and CDR2: SGHNT, YYREEE (reference sequence). The V and J ends lost 4 bases and 6 bases, in that order; junction bases with no gene match: 6. CDR3 length equals 13 residues. CDR3 nucleotides: TGTGCCAGCAGCCAGACCGGGACAGATGGCTACACCTTC. Translated, it gives CASSQTGTDGYTF.

The chain has TRBV19 and TRBJ1-4, with a tentative D call TRBD1 (5 bases). Germline CDR1 reads LNHDA; CDR2 reads SQIVND (reference sequence). Trimming took 3 bases from V and 5 from J, leaving 10 bases between them. CDR3 length equals 14 residues. The CDR3 nucleotides are TGTGCCAGTAGTATGGATTGGGGGAATGAAAAACTGTTTTTT. Translation: CASSMDWGNEKLFF.

The gene calls are TRBV6-5 and TRBJ2-7; a possible D gene is TRBD1 (7 bases). The CDR3 has 14 amino acids. CDR1 and CDR2 from the germline V gene are MNHEY and SVGAGI. V was clipped by 5 bases and J by 5 bases, with 16 bases between them. The CDR3 loop is CASSPLGGGNEQYF. The CDR3 region has the DNA TGTGCCAGCAGTCCCCTAGGAGGGGGCAACGAGCAGTACTTC.

The rearrangement joins TRBV4-3 to TRBJ1-4; no clear D gene. The CDR3 spans 14 residues. The germline CDR1 and CDR2 sequences are LGHNA and YSLEER. V lost 3 bases and J 0 bases, leaving 5 bases between the germline ends. The CDR3 sequence: CASSHGATNEKLFF. CDR3 coding DNA: TGCGCCAGCAGCCACGGTGCAACTAATGAAAAACTGTTTTTT.

The chain uses TRBV6-1 and TRBJ2-7, with D uncertain. In germline, CDR1 is MNHNS, CDR2 SASEGT. V was clipped by 3 bases and J by 0 bases, with 9 bases between them. There are 14 residues in the CDR3. The DNA for the CDR3 is TGTGCCAGCAGTGAGACGTGGCTCTCCTACGAGCAGTACTTC. This sequence encodes CASSETWLSYEQYF.

The CDR3 DNA reads TGTGCCTGGAGTCCCTTCGGGGGCACTGAAGCTTTCTTT. The encoded protein is CAWSPFGGTEAFF. V gene TRBV30 combines with J gene TRBJ1-1, with D perhaps TRBD1 (5 bases). The CDR3 spans 13 residues. The V gene's germline CDR1 is GTSNPN and CDR2 SVGIG (reference sequence). V lost 2 bases to trimming and J lost 4 bases, with 11 bases between them.

In this sample, this clone turned up a few times. The chain links TRBV6-1 to TRBJ1-1, with D possibly being TRBD1 (6 bases). The V end lost 0 bases, the J end lost 11 bases, and 22 bases lay between the germline ends. Germline V CDR1 and CDR2: MNHNS, SASEGT. The CDR3 loop spans 16 amino acids. The CDR3 region is CASSEALGGVQGSAFF. The CDR3 nucleotides read TGTGCCAGCAGTGAAGCGCTTGGGGGCGTGCAGGGGTCGGCTTTCTTT.

The gene calls are TRBV5-1 and TRBJ1-1; maybe TRBD1 (5 bases). The V end lost 5 bases, the J end lost 1 base, and 12 bases lay between the germline ends. Germline assignment: CDR1 SGHRS and CDR2 YFSETQ. The CDR3 length is 14 residues. In DNA form, the CDR3 reads TGCGCCAGCAGGCCTACAGGACAGAACACTGAAGCTTTCTTT. The encoded protein is CASRPTGQNTEAFF.

CDR3 coding DNA: TGTGCCACCAGCAGAGATATGAATCTGGGTGAAAAACTGTTTTTT. The encoded protein is CATSRDMNLGEKLFF. V and J are TRBV15 and TRBJ1-4; D is undetermined. Germline V CDR1 and CDR2: LNHNV, YYDKDF (reference sequence). This CDR3 is 15 amino acids long. The V end was cut by 0 bases, the J end by 7 bases, with 12 bases between.

The chain combines TRBV7-2 with TRBJ1-2, with D possibly matching TRBD1 (5 bases). Per germline, CDR1 SGHTA and CDR2 FQGNSA. The CDR3 is 14 amino acids. V was clipped by 1 base and J by 2 bases, with 8 bases between them. The CDR3 sequence is CASSLGGLNYGYTF. The CDR3 DNA reads as TGTGCCAGCAGCTTAGGGGGGTTAAACTATGGCTACACCTTC.

The rearrangement links TRBV4-2 to TRBJ1-3, with a possible D match to TRBD1 (6 bases). The CDR3 totals 16 residues. In germline, CDR1 is LGHNA, CDR2 YNFKEQ. The ends were cut back, 0 bases at V and 5 bases at J, with 14 bases in the middle. Written as DNA, the CDR3 is TGTGCCAGCAGCCAAGAGGAGGGGGGGACTCGAAACACCATATATTTT. Its protein is CASSQEEGGTRNTIYF.

The chain recombines TRBV28 with TRBJ2-7; 8 positions agree with TRBD1. Losses at the gene ends were 11 bases for V and 0 bases for J; bases not matched to a gene: 12. Germline V gene data show CDR1 as MDHEN and CDR2 as SYDVKM. This CDR3 spans 15 amino acids. CDR3 in amino acids: CASAYQGAYSYEQYF. The CDR3 DNA sequence: TGTGCCTCCGCGTATCAGGGGGCTTACTCCTACGAGCAGTACTTC. Full variable domain (outside the CDR3, taken from reference TRBV28 and TRBJ2-7): DVKVTQSSRYLVKRTGEKVFLECVQDMDHENMFWYRQDPGLGLRLIYFSYDVKMKEKGDIPEGYSVSREKKERFSLILESASTNQTSMYLCASAYQGAYSYEQYFGPGTRLTVT.

This clone was observed a single time. The chain uses TRBV19 and TRBJ2-7, with TRBD1 matching 8 bases. This CDR3 is 13 amino acids long. The V and J ends lost 1 base and 6 bases, in that order; junction bases with no gene match: 2. From germline, CDR1 is LNHDA and CDR2 SQIVND (reference sequence). CDR3 sequence reads: CASSIAQGAEQYF. CDR3 in DNA: TGTGCCAGTAGTATAGCGCAGGGGGCCGAGCAGTACTTC.

This clone was detected once. The CDR3 loop reads CASSLTLDRGNGQPQHF. Written as DNA, the CDR3 is TGTGCCAGCAGCTTAACCCTAGACAGGGGAAATGGTCAGCCCCAGCATTTT. The rearrangement uses TRBV7-2 and TRBJ1-5; TRBD1 matches at 8 bases. Looked up from germline, CDR1 is SGHTA and CDR2 is FQGNSA. CDR3 length: 17 amino acids. J lost 6 bases, V lost 2 bases, and 12 bases had no gene match.